Each of the 25 T cell receptor beta chains below was sequenced from the same sample in a study of Tregs in tolerant kidney transplant recipients. Only in-frame clones appear in the TCRdb table, and some are missing; sequencing was by immunoSEQ multiplex PCR. Here the sample spans about 68,000 clones, roughly 84% being singletons. The sample taken for sequencing was CD4+ T cells from blood. These receptors were collected from a human donor in good health.

This clone has only a few counts. The rearrangement links TRBV5-1 to TRBJ2-1; no clear D gene. CDR3 length equals 16 residues. Germline V gene lookup returns CDR1 SGHRS and CDR2 YFSETQ. V was trimmed by 1 base and J by 4 bases, leaving 15 bases between them. CDR3 region: CASSLFDPSEYNEQFF. The CDR3 region has the DNA TGCGCCAGCAGCTTGTTTGATCCCAGCGAATACAATGAGCAGTTCTTC.

The chain recombines TRBV5-1 with TRBJ2-7, with no clear D. The CDR3 contains 13 residues. V was clipped by 2 bases and J by 6 bases, with 12 bases between them. Germline V lookup: CDR1 SGHRS, CDR2 YFSETQ. The CDR3, as DNA: TGCGCCAGCAGCTTTAACGCCCCCGCCGAGCAGTACTTC. Protein: CASSFNAPAEQYF.

The chain couples TRBV25-1 to TRBJ2-4, with 7 bases that match TRBD1. Per germline, CDR1 MGHDK and CDR2 SYGVNS. V was clipped by 3 bases and J by 4 bases; unmatched bases: 9. This CDR3 has 16 residues. The CDR3 nucleotides read TGTGCCAGCAGTGACACCGGGACAGCTTCAAAAAACATTCAGTACTTC. Translation: CASSDTGTASKNIQYF.

The chain is built from TRBV6-1 and TRBJ2-1, with D perhaps being TRBD1 or TRBD2 (5 bases each). CDR1 is MNHNS, CDR2 SASEGT, per germline. The V end lost 5 bases, the J end lost 10 bases, and 12 bases lay between the germline ends. This CDR3 is 12 amino acids long. The CDR3 nucleotides are TGTGCCAGCAGTCTCCGGGACGGAGAGCAGTTCTTC. Residues: CASSLRDGEQFF.

The V gene is TRBV7-9, the J gene TRBJ2-7; 9 bases align to TRBD1. J gave up 7 bases and V 5 bases, and 12 bases lay outside the gene matches. From germline, CDR1 is SEHNR and CDR2 FQNEAQ (reference sequence). This CDR3 is built from 15 residues. The CDR3 loop is CASSRSNTGGKEQYF. The CDR3, as DNA: TGTGCCAGCAGCCGCTCTAACACAGGGGGCAAAGAGCAGTACTTC.

The rearrangement joins TRBV5-6 to TRBJ1-1; TRBD1 agrees at 10 bases. The CDR3 is 13 residues long. The J segment lost 8 bases and the V segment lost 4 bases, leaving 5 bases of the junction unmatched. Germline CDR1 and CDR2: SGHDT and YYEEEE. CDR3 sequence (DNA): TGTGCCAGCAGCCGGGACAGGGGAAGGGAAGCTTTCTTT. Protein sequence: CASSRDRGREAFF.

The chain carries TRBV9 and TRBJ1-3, with D unresolved. This CDR3 comprises 16 residues. Trimming removed 4 bases at V and 0 bases at J, with 14 bases between. Germline CDR1 and CDR2: SGDLS and YYNGEE. The CDR3 DNA is TGTGCCAGCAGCCCCTTGACATGGAGCTCTGGAAACACCATATATTTT. This gives the protein CASSPLTWSSGNTIYF.

This clone has a handful of counts. The chain has TRBV10-3 and TRBJ1-5, with D perhaps matching TRBD1 (6 bases). The CDR3 runs 12 residues. The germline gives CDR1 ENHRY, CDR2 SYGVKD. Trimming pared 10 bases from V and 4 bases from J, leaving 11 bases between. The CDR3 nucleotides read TGTGCCACCGGACAGCCAAATCAGCCCCAGCATTTT. This encodes CATGQPNQPQHF.

This chain uses TRBV9 with TRBJ2-5; TRBD2 agrees at 10 bases. V dropped 0 bases and J dropped 5; count of bases not matched to a gene: 7. CDR1 is SGDLS, CDR2 YYNGEE, per germline. The CDR3 is 16 residues long. The CDR3 sequence: CASSVVASGRGETQYF. The CDR3 DNA sequence: TGTGCCAGCAGCGTAGTGGCTAGCGGGAGAGGTGAGACCCAGTACTTC. Using reference TRBV9 and TRBJ2-5 for the parts outside the CDR3, the full variable domain is DSGVTQTPKHLITATGQRVTLRCSPRSGDLSVYWYQQSLDQGLQFLIQYYNGEERAKGNILERFSAQQFPDLHSELNLSSLELGDSALYFCASSVVASGRGETQYFGPGTRLLVL.

In its sample, this clone was seen once. The chain has TRBV5-1 and TRBJ2-3; D could derive from TRBD1 or TRBD2 (5 bases each). Between the trimmed V and J ends, which lost 3 bases and 1 base, there was a span of 12 bases. The CDR3 loop spans 15 amino acids. Germline V lookup: CDR1 SGHRS, CDR2 YFSETQ. The chain's CDR3 is CASSWGLGGTDTQYF. The CDR3 DNA sequence: TGCGCCAGCAGCTGGGGGTTGGGGGGCACAGATACGCAGTATTTT.

The sample holds one count of this clone. This rearrangement joins TRBV19 to TRBJ1-4; tentative D call: TRBD1 (5 bases). CDR3 length equals 13 residues. Germline-derived CDR1 and CDR2 are LNHDA and SQIVND (reference sequence). V was clipped by 3 bases and J by 8 bases, with 10 bases between them. The CDR3 spells CASSMFTGEKLFF. Here the CDR3 DNA reads TGTGCCAGTAGTATGTTCACAGGCGAAAAACTGTTTTTT.

The V call is TRBV7-2, the J call TRBJ1-3; D may be TRBD1 (5 bases). The V end lost 5 bases, the J end lost 8 bases, and 19 bases lay between the germline ends. Germline V gene data show CDR1 as SGHTA and CDR2 as FQGNSA. This CDR3 has 15 amino acids. The CDR3 reads CASSRLSGNRDTIYF. The CDR3 DNA is TGTGCCAGCAGCAGACTGTCAGGGAATCGGGACACCATATATTTT.

The chain has TRBV5-1 and TRBJ2-1, with TRBD1 matching 10 bases. J was trimmed by 9 bases and V by 4 bases; bases with no gene match: 10. CDR1 and CDR2 from the germline V gene are SGHRS and YFSETQ. The length of the CDR3 is 15 residues. Here the CDR3 DNA reads TGCGCCAGCAGCCTGGGGGGACAGGGGAATCGTGAGCAGTTCTTC. It encodes CASSLGGQGNREQFF.

The chain employs TRBV25-1 and TRBJ2-4, with D tentatively TRBD2 (6 bases). V was shortened by 0 bases and J by 9 bases, with 15 bases between the two germline ends. Looked up from germline, CDR1 is MGHDK and CDR2 is SYGVNS. The CDR3 loop spans 15 amino acids. The CDR3 sequence: CASSEYEWGGGIQYF. In nucleotides, the CDR3 is TGTGCCAGCAGTGAATATGAGTGGGGAGGCGGCATTCAGTACTTC.

The V gene is TRBV18, the J gene TRBJ2-7; possible D gene TRBD2, 5 bases. From germline, CDR1 is KGHSH and CDR2 LQKENI. The CDR3 is made up of 12 amino acids. V dropped 2 bases and J dropped 5 bases, with 7 bases sitting between them. The CDR3 coding sequence is TGTGCCAGCTCACCAACCGGGGACGAGCAGTACTTC. It translates to CASSPTGDEQYF.

The chain uses TRBV20-1 and TRBJ1-1, with D perhaps matching TRBD1 (5 bases). Germline assignment: CDR1 DFQATT and CDR2 SNEGSKA (reference sequence). Trimming left V 7 bases short and J 7 bases short, with 13 bases between. CDR3 length: 11 amino acids. The CDR3 DNA is TGCAGTGGACGGGGGTGGGATGAAGCTTTCTTT. Its translation: CSGRGWDEAFF.

The chain carries TRBV2 and TRBJ1-2; D is possibly TRBD1 (6 bases). Germline values: CDR1 SNHLY, CDR2 FYNNEI. Trimming left V 6 bases short and J 0 bases short, with 17 bases between. The CDR3 is 16 residues long. CDR3 residues: CASRFPRDISNYGYTF. The CDR3 nucleotides read TGTGCCAGCAGATTCCCCCGGGACATATCTAACTATGGCTACACCTTC.

This rearrangement joins TRBV29-1 to TRBJ2-7, with D possibly being TRBD2 (6 bases). Per germline, CDR1 SQVTM and CDR2 ANQGSEA. The CDR3 loop spans 13 amino acids. V lost 7 bases, J lost 0 bases, and 13 bases lay in between. This CDR3 is CSAGREASYEQYF. The CDR3 nucleotides are TGCAGCGCAGGAAGGGAGGCCTCCTACGAGCAGTACTTC.

V and J are TRBV27 and TRBJ2-2, with 11 bases fitting TRBD2. Germline lookup yields CDR1 MNHEY and CDR2 SMNVEV (reference sequence). The CDR3 has 15 amino acids. V trimming: 2 bases; J trimming: 4 bases; junction bases outside the gene matches: 0. CDR3 region: CASSLLAGGTGELFF. Written as DNA, the CDR3 is TGTGCCAGCAGTTTACTAGCGGGGGGCACCGGGGAGCTGTTTTTT.

The chain joins TRBV4-1 to TRBJ2-7; D call uncertain. V was shortened by 3 bases and J by 2 bases, with 8 bases between the two germline ends. Germline V gives CDR1 MGHRA, CDR2 YSYEKL. The CDR3 spans 13 residues. Here the CDR3 DNA reads TGCGCCAGCAGCCAGGGGAATGCCTACGAGCAGTACTTC. It specifies CASSQGNAYEQYF.

The chain is built from TRBV9 and TRBJ2-5; either TRBD1 or TRBD2 may fit D (6 bases each). Trimming took off 4 bases at V and 5 bases at J, with 18 bases between the two ends. The length of the CDR3 is 15 residues. Germline values: CDR1 SGDLS, CDR2 YYNGEE. Here the CDR3 DNA reads TGTGCCAGCAGCCACGATGGGGGGCCCCAGGAGACCCAGTACTTC. Protein: CASSHDGGPQETQYF.

The chain combines TRBV5-1 with TRBJ2-7, with D perhaps TRBD1 (5 bases). The CDR3 runs 14 residues. Germline values: CDR1 SGHRS, CDR2 YFSETQ. Trimming removed 0 bases from V and 0 bases from J, with 7 bases in between. CDR3: CASSLGQPSYEQYF. The CDR3 nucleotides read TGCGCCAGCAGCTTGGGACAGCCCTCCTACGAGCAGTACTTC.

The V and J genes are TRBV5-1 and TRBJ2-7; D ambiguous. V lost 1 base to trimming and J lost 4 bases, with 15 bases between them. Germline-derived CDR1 and CDR2 are SGHRS and YFSETQ. The CDR3 length is 15 residues. DNA for the CDR3: TGCGCCAGCAGCTTGCCGGGTCCCGGTGGATACGAGCAGTACTTC. Translating it yields CASSLPGPGGYEQYF.

There are a few counts of this clone. The chain joins TRBV4-1 to TRBJ2-1, with 9 bases matching TRBD2. V trimming: 1 base; J trimming: 10 bases; junction bases outside the gene matches: 14. This CDR3 region has 17 residues. Germline lookup yields CDR1 MGHRA and CDR2 YSYEKL. CDR3 DNA: TGCGCCAGCAGCCAAGGGGCTCCCGGGACTAGCCACAGGGAGCAGTTCTTC. This translates into CASSQGAPGTSHREQFF.

This chain connects TRBV11-2 to TRBJ2-1; a weak D match, TRBD1 (5 bases). V gave up 5 bases and J gave up 6 bases, with 11 bases separating them. The CDR3 has 13 residues. Per germline, CDR1 SGHAT and CDR2 FQNNGV. The CDR3: CASSPLRVNEQFF. In DNA form, the CDR3 reads TGTGCCAGCAGCCCCCTCAGGGTCAATGAGCAGTTCTTC. Combining the CDR3 with reference TRBV11-2 and TRBJ2-1 gives the whole variable domain EAGVAQSPRYKIIEKRQSVAFWCNPISGHATLYWYQQILGQGPKLLIQFQNNGVVDDSQLPKDRFSAERLKGVDSTLKIQPAKLEDSAVYLCASSPLRVNEQFFGPGTRLTVL.